This T cell receptor beta chain was profiled in a study of CD8 T cells in ankylosing spondylitis. The study's findings and limits: There was a TCR beta motif, made of several highly homologous variants, that appeared characteristic of ankylosing spondylitis blood.

Preparation of TCR beta libraries was done by quantitative 5'-RACE with molecular barcodes. Each CDR3 protein gets one entry after TCRdb re-called the 5' RACE reads with MiXCR. The table records 150,000 to 200,000 distinct CDR3 sequences, around a third of them present only once. The CDR3 is 13 amino acids. Germline V CDR1 and CDR2: SGHRS, YFSETQ. Trimming took off 4 bases at V and 6 bases at J, with 12 bases between the two ends. This clonotype was detected ten times or more. No antigen is known for it. The sequencing input was synovial fluid, either unsorted or a sorted T cell fraction (not recorded which). This chain joins TRBV5-1 and TRBJ2-3; D is possibly TRBD2 (6 bases). The clonotype was recovered from a male donor with ankylosing spondylitis. This CDR3 is CASSRLGGDTQYF. The CDR3 DNA reads TGCGCCAGCAGCAGACTGGGGGGTGATACGCAGTATTTT.